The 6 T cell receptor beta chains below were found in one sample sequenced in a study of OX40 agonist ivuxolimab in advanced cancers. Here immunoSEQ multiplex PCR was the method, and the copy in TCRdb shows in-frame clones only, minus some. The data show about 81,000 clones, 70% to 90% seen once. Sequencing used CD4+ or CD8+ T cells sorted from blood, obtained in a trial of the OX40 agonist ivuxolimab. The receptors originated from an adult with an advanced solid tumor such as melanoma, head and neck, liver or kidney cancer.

The CDR3 nucleotides are TGTGCCAGCAGACCGACAGGGACGGGGGAGCAGTACTTC. This gives the protein CASRPTGTGEQYF. The genes are TRBV27 and TRBJ2-7; TRBD1 agrees at 7 bases. CDR1 is MNHEY and CDR2 is SMNVEV in the germline V gene (reference sequence). The CDR3 extends over 13 amino acids. The trim removed 6 bases at V and 7 bases at J, leaving 9 bases unmatched.

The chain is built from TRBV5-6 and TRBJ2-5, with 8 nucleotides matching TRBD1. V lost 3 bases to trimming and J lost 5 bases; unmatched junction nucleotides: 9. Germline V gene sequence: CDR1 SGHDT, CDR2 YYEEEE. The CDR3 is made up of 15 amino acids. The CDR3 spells CASSSLQGGAETQYF. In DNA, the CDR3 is TGTGCCAGCAGCTCACTACAGGGGGGCGCCGAGACCCAGTACTTC.

CDR3 in DNA: TGTGCCAGCTCACCACCGTCAGTAAGTGAGACCCAGTACTTC. Translated, it gives CASSPPSVSETQYF. The chain has TRBV18 and TRBJ2-5; D ambiguous. Germline V gene lookup returns CDR1 KGHSH and CDR2 LQKENI. This CDR3 comprises 14 residues. Trimming took off 0 bases at V and 5 bases at J, with 10 bases between the two ends.

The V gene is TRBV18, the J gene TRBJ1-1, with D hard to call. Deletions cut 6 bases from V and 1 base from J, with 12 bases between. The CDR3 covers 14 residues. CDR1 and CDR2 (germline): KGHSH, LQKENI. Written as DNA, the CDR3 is TGTGCCAGCTCCCCCGGGAGCCAGAACACTGAAGCTTTCTTT. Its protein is CASSPGSQNTEAFF.

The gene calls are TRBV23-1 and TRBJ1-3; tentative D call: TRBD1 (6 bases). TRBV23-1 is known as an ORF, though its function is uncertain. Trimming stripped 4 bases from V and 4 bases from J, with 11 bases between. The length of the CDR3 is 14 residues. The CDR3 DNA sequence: TGCGCCAGCAGTCGGGACAAGCCAGGAAACACCATATATTTT. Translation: CASSRDKPGNTIYF.

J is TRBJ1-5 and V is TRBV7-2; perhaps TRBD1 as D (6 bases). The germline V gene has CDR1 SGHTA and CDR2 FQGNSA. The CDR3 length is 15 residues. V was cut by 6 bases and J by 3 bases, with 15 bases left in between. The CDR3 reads CASSPSTGNNQPQHF. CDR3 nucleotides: TGTGCCAGCAGTCCCTCTACAGGGAACAATCAGCCCCAGCATTTT.